Below, 26 T cell receptor beta chains from the same sample are listed, as sequenced in a study of blood T cell repertoires in COVID-19. The method was immunoSEQ multiplex PCR; TCRdb's version includes in-frame clones alone and lacks a portion of them. The table lists 150,000 or so clones, around 73% of them singletons. The sequenced sample consisted of peripheral blood. Receptors originate from a woman aged 50 to 60 with active or convalescent COVID-19.

The chain is built from TRBV11-2 and TRBJ1-1, with 9 positions matching TRBD1. Unmatched junction bases numbered 5, after V lost 5 bases and J lost 7 bases. The CDR3 runs to 13 residues. Germline-derived CDR1 and CDR2 are SGHAT and FQNNGV. CDR3 amino acids: CASSPDRGGEAFF. The DNA for the CDR3 is TGTGCCAGCAGCCCGGACAGGGGAGGTGAAGCTTTCTTT.

This chain links TRBV18 with TRBJ1-3; 8 nucleotides match TRBD1. Germline CDR1 reads KGHSH; CDR2 reads LQKENI. Losses at the gene ends were 3 bases for V and 0 bases for J; bases not matched to a gene: 1. The length of the CDR3 is 15 residues. The CDR3 DNA follows: TGTGCCAGCTCACCCGGGACAGGCTCTGGAAACACCATATATTTT. Its translation: CASSPGTGSGNTIYF.

The chain employs TRBV6-2 or TRBV6-3 and TRBJ2-1; a possible D gene is TRBD1 (5 bases). V shed 6 bases and J shed 5 bases, with 17 bases lying between them. The CDR3 consists of 15 residues. Germline V gene data show CDR1 as MNHEY and CDR2 as SVGEGT. CDR3 coding DNA: TGTGCCAGCAGCCCCATAGGCAGGGTCGACAATGAGCAGTTCTTC. Protein: CASSPIGRVDNEQFF.

CDR3 protein: CASSLGDRSSYEQYF. CDR3 coding DNA: TGTGCCAGCAGCTTGGGGGACAGGAGCTCCTACGAGCAGTACTTC. V and J are TRBV5-6 and TRBJ2-7; 8 bases agree with TRBD1. Per the germline V gene, CDR1 is SGHDT and CDR2 is YYEEEE. This CDR3 contains 15 residues. The V and J ends lost 0 bases and 0 bases, in that order; junction bases with no gene match: 2.

The rearrangement uses TRBV7-9 and TRBJ2-1, with 9 bases identical to TRBD2. Germline CDR1 SEHNR, CDR2 FQNEAQ (reference sequence). The V segment lost 5 bases and the J segment 7 bases; nucleotides outside the gene matches: 12. CDR3 length: 16 residues. CDR3 DNA sequence: TGTGCCAGCAGCCCCCGTGGTAGCGGGAGTTTGAATGAGCAGTTCTTC. Its protein is CASSPRGSGSLNEQFF.

The sample holds a few counts of this clone. The rearrangement links TRBV10-2 to TRBJ1-1, with a possible D match to TRBD1 (6 bases). This CDR3 is built from 15 residues. Deletions cut 6 bases from V and 1 base from J, with 15 bases between. The germline V gene encodes CDR1 WSHSY and CDR2 SAAADI. The CDR3, as DNA: TGCGCCAGCAGAAGAGTGGACAGAGAGAACACTGAAGCTTTCTTT. This gives the protein CASRRVDRENTEAFF.

The chain carries TRBV15 and TRBJ1-2, with 9 positions matching TRBD1. The CDR3 contains 15 residues. Trimming took 1 base from V and 4 from J; bases not matched to a gene: 4. Germline V CDR1 and CDR2: LNHNV, YYDKDF (reference sequence). The chain's CDR3 is CATSRGAQGAYGYTF. CDR3 nucleotide sequence: TGTGCCACCAGCAGAGGGGCACAGGGGGCCTATGGCTACACCTTC. The entire variable domain, with the rest obtained from reference TRBV15 and TRBJ1-2, is as follows: DAMVIQNPRYQVTQFGKPVTLSCSQTLNHNVMYWYQQKSSQAPKLLFHYYDKDFNNEADTPDNFQSRRPNTSFCFLDIRSPGLGDTAMYLCATSRGAQGAYGYTFGSGTRLTVV.

This clone came up once. The chain has TRBV18 and TRBJ2-1; 13 bases fit TRBD2. The CDR3 has 14 residues. Germline lookup yields CDR1 KGHSH and CDR2 LQKENI. V shed 4 bases, J shed 10 bases, and the junction held 4 bases outside the gene matches. CDR3 amino acids: CASSQLAGGEEQFF. CDR3 nucleotides: TGTGCCAGCTCACAACTAGCGGGAGGGGAAGAGCAGTTCTTC.

V usage is TRBV4-3 and J usage is TRBJ2-6, with TRBD2 as a possible D gene (6 bases). V shed 0 bases and J shed 2 bases, with 8 bases lying between them. The CDR3 sequence is 16 residues long. The V gene's germline CDR1 is LGHNA and CDR2 YSLEER. The CDR3 is CASSQDGTPGANVLTF. CDR3 DNA: TGCGCCAGCAGCCAAGATGGGACTCCTGGGGCCAACGTCCTGACTTTC.

The chain recombines TRBV6-5 with TRBJ1-1; 7 bases map to TRBD1. Trimming took 2 bases from V and 4 from J; bases not matched to a gene: 4. CDR1 and CDR2 (germline): MNHEY, SVGAGI. The CDR3 consists of 14 residues. The CDR3 reads CASSYGQGGTEAFF. The CDR3 nucleotides are TGTGCCAGCAGTTACGGCCAGGGGGGCACTGAAGCTTTCTTT.

The chain is built from TRBV5-1 and TRBJ2-6; 7 bases align to TRBD1. CDR1 and CDR2 from the germline V gene are SGHRS and YFSETQ. The CDR3 has 18 amino acids. Trimming removed 5 bases from V and 0 bases from J; junction bases left unmatched: 11. The CDR3 DNA sequence: TGCGCCAGCAGGCTTCCGGGACAGATACCCTCTGGGGCCAACGTCCTGACTTTC. Its protein product is CASRLPGQIPSGANVLTF.

The V gene is TRBV7-2, the J gene TRBJ1-6, with TRBD1 identical over 7 bases. This CDR3 contains 13 residues. CDR1 SGHTA and CDR2 FQGNSA come from the germline V gene. With V trimmed by 5 bases and J by 6 bases, 1 base remained unmatched. CDR3 loop: CASSGTANSPLHF. CDR3 sequence (DNA): TGTGCCAGCAGCGGGACAGCTAATTCACCCCTCCACTTT.

The rearrangement uses TRBV28 and TRBJ2-1; TRBD2 aligns across 8 bases. V shed 6 bases, J shed 7 bases, and the junction held 8 bases outside the gene matches. Germline CDR1 and CDR2: MDHEN and SYDVKM. There are 14 residues in the CDR3. CDR3 nucleotide sequence: TGTGCCAGCAGGTCGACTAGCGCGAGGAATGAGCAGTTCTTC. Its translation is CASRSTSARNEQFF.

The V and J genes are TRBV9 and TRBJ2-1; 10 nucleotides align to TRBD2. Germline assignment: CDR1 SGDLS and CDR2 YYNGEE. J gave up 3 bases and V 4 bases, and 4 bases lay outside the gene matches. CDR3 size: 15 residues. The CDR3 sequence: CASSPRLAGYNEQFF. The CDR3 nucleotides are TGTGCCAGCAGCCCCCGACTAGCGGGCTACAATGAGCAGTTCTTC.

This chain uses TRBV24-1 with TRBJ1-1, with D possibly being TRBD1 (5 bases). The CDR3 totals 14 residues. The germline V gene has CDR1 KGHDR and CDR2 SFDVKD. The V gene lost 9 bases and the J gene lost 8 bases, with 21 bases spanning the gap. The CDR3 loop is CATLPPQGRGEAFF. DNA of the CDR3: TGTGCCACCCTCCCGCCTCAGGGAAGGGGCGAAGCTTTCTTT.

The chain couples TRBV7-3 to TRBJ2-6; the D gene is possibly TRBD1 (6 bases). This CDR3 has 16 amino acids. Per germline, CDR1 SGHTA and CDR2 FQGTGA. V lost 5 bases to trimming and J lost 2 bases, with 13 bases between them. The CDR3 protein is CASSPDRRAGANVLTF. CDR3 nucleotide sequence: TGTGCCAGCAGCCCAGACAGGCGTGCTGGGGCCAACGTCCTGACTTTC.

This chain joins TRBV7-2 and TRBJ2-7; 12 bases fit TRBD2. The trim removed 1 base at V and 7 bases at J, leaving 5 bases unmatched. Germline V gene sequence: CDR1 SGHTA, CDR2 FQGNSA. CDR3 length equals 15 residues. DNA for the CDR3: TGTGCCAGCAGCTTAGGAGCTAGCGGGAGGGTTGAGCAGTACTTC. Encoded protein: CASSLGASGRVEQYF.

This clone was counted between two and nine times. The V call is TRBV19, the J call TRBJ1-5; perhaps TRBD1 as D (6 bases). V lost 6 bases and J 7 bases, leaving 16 bases between the germline ends. This CDR3 region has 14 residues. CDR1 and CDR2 (germline): LNHDA, SQIVND (reference sequence). The CDR3 sequence: CASRVGGAQQPQHF. The CDR3 DNA follows: TGTGCCAGTAGGGTAGGGGGGGCCCAGCAGCCCCAGCATTTT.

The chain recombines TRBV18 with TRBJ2-3, with 7 bases that match TRBD1. The germline V gene has CDR1 KGHSH and CDR2 LQKENI. This CDR3 spans 16 amino acids. V was clipped by 3 bases and J by 0 bases; unmatched bases: 6. This CDR3 is CASSPRGQMSTDTQYF. CDR3 in DNA: TGTGCCAGCTCACCCCGGGGACAGATGAGCACAGATACGCAGTATTTT.

The rearrangement links TRBV28 to TRBJ1-5; 7 bases fit TRBD1. CDR1 and CDR2 (germline): MDHEN, SYDVKM. Unmatched junction bases numbered 7, after V lost 6 bases and J lost 8 bases. This CDR3 comprises 13 residues. CDR3 amino acids: CASRWTGLEPQHF. The CDR3 DNA reads TGTGCCAGCAGATGGACAGGTTTGGAGCCCCAGCATTTT.

The chain uses TRBV13 and TRBJ2-3; 10 positions agree with TRBD2. Germline V gene sequence: CDR1 PRHDT, CDR2 FYEKMQ (reference sequence). CDR3 length equals 19 residues. Trimming at V came to 5 bases and at J to 3 bases, leaving 17 bases not matched to a gene. The CDR3 bases are TGTGCCAGCAGCGCCCGTAGGAGCGGGAGGGCCGAAGGAACAGATACGCAGTATTTT. Translated: CASSARRSGRAEGTDTQYF.

This clone was seen a few times. The V and J genes are TRBV2 and TRBJ2-1, with D maybe TRBD1 (6 bases). V was clipped by 7 bases and J by 8 bases, with 18 bases between them. The V gene's germline CDR1 is SNHLY and CDR2 FYNNEI. The CDR3 sequence is 14 residues long. The CDR3 region has the DNA TGTGCCAGCATCCGGGACAACTCTAGAGATGAGCAGTTCTTC. Protein product: CASIRDNSRDEQFF. The full variable domain, its missing parts supplied by reference TRBV2 and TRBJ2-1, is EPEVTQTPSHQVTQMGQEVILRCVPISNHLYFYWYRQILGQKVEFLVSFYNNEISEKSEIFDDQFSVERPDGSNFTLKIRSTKLEDSAMYFCASIRDNSRDEQFFGPGTRLTVL.

V is TRBV7-9 and J is TRBJ2-1, with TRBD2 identical over 10 bases. CDR1 is SEHNR, CDR2 FQNEAQ, per germline (reference sequence). This CDR3 comprises 16 residues. V was pared by 4 bases and J by 7 bases, with 10 bases of the junction left unmatched. The CDR3 DNA reads as TGTGCCAGCAGCTCCCTGGGACTAGCGAGGGGGAATGAGCAGTTCTTC. It is translated as CASSSLGLARGNEQFF.

J is TRBJ1-1 and V is TRBV7-3; D may be TRBD1 (6 bases). The CDR3 has 13 amino acids. V was shortened by 3 bases and J by 5 bases, with 10 bases between the two germline ends. The germline CDR1 and CDR2 sequences are SGHTA and FQGTGA. This CDR3 is CASSFRGGTEAFF. The CDR3 nucleotides are TGTGCCAGCAGCTTCAGGGGTGGAACTGAAGCTTTCTTT.

CDR3 amino acids: CASAAGALPNEKLFF. Here the CDR3 DNA reads TGCGCCAGCGCTGCGGGGGCTCTTCCTAATGAAAAACTGTTTTTT. V and J are TRBV5-1 and TRBJ1-4, with a weak D call TRBD1 (6 bases). The CDR3 contains 15 residues. Per the germline V gene, CDR1 is SGHRS and CDR2 is YFSETQ. The V end lost 7 bases, the J end lost 3 bases, and 16 bases lay between the germline ends.

This sequence joins TRBV6-5 and TRBJ1-1; 9 bases align to TRBD1. The CDR3 has 13 residues. Per the germline V gene, CDR1 is MNHEY and CDR2 is SVGAGI. V lost 4 bases to trimming and J lost 6 bases; unmatched junction nucleotides: 3. CDR3 in amino acids: CASSLQGAAEAFF. The CDR3, as DNA: TGTGCCAGCAGTTTACAGGGGGCTGCTGAAGCTTTCTTT.